A selection of T cell receptor beta chains follows, all from one sample in a study of regulatory dendritic cells for organ transplantation. This table comes from immunoSEQ multiplex PCR, and its TCRdb copy is limited to in-frame clones, with some not included. In the table there are more than 10,000 clones, about 60% of which are singletons. Antigens of these TCRs are unknown. Sequenced material: naive CD8+ T cells from blood cultured with dendritic cells. These receptors all stem from a human donor in good health. Both conserved end residues are part of each CDR3. A D gene is named only where the DNA matches it firmly. Clone size is shown for a subset of rows, as once, few, many or a class of expanded clone.

D	V	J	size	DNA	CDR3
TRBD1	TRBV4-3	TRBJ1-3	-	TGCGCCAGCAGCCAAGTGGGTACGGACAGGCATTTT	CASSQVGTDRHF
TRBD1	TRBV29-1	TRBJ2-7	-	TGCAGCGTGAGTCAGGGGGATCCCTACGAGCAGTACTTC	CSVSQGDPYEQYF
-	TRBV9	TRBJ1-6	-	TGTGCCAGCAGCGCGGACAGTCAGTCTAATTCACCCCTCCACTTT	CASSADSQSNSPLHF
TRBD2	TRBV9	TRBJ2-3	-	TGTGCCAGCAGCGTTAGCGGGGGAGGCGCAGATACGCAGTATTTT	CASSVSGGGADTQYF
TRBD1	TRBV18	TRBJ2-7	few	TGTGCCAGCTCACCAAGGGACAGGGACGAGCAGTACTTC	CASSPRDRDEQYF
-	TRBV6-1	TRBJ2-1	once	TGTGCCAGCAGTGAAGTGAGAGACAATGAGCAGTTCTTC	CASSEVRDNEQFF
-	TRBV7-9	TRBJ2-7	few	TGTGCCAGCAGCCTATTAACAGGGTCCTACGAGCAGTACTTC	CASSLLTGSYEQYF
TRBD1	TRBV7-2	TRBJ2-7	-	TGTGCCAGCAGCCTGTGGACAGGGGGGTACGAGCAGTACTTC	CASSLWTGGYEQYF
TRBD2	TRBV27	TRBJ2-3	-	TGTGCCAGCAGTTTAGGTAGCGGGTTCGCAGATACGCAGTATTTT	CASSLGSGFADTQYF
-	TRBV19	TRBJ1-1	-	TGTGCCAGTAGTGAAGAGGACGGGACTGGGACTGAAGCTTTCTTT	CASSEEDGTGTEAFF
-	TRBV5-1	TRBJ2-7	-	TGCGCCAGCAGCTTGGAGTTGGGGGCGACCTACGAGCAGTACTTC	CASSLELGATYEQYF
-	TRBV7-6	TRBJ2-3	-	TGTGCCAGCAGCAGGGACATCTCCGACCCCACAGATACGCAGTATTTT	CASSRDISDPTDTQYF
-	TRBV5-1	TRBJ2-1	-	TGCGCCAGCAGCGCCGGGGGGCCCAATGAGCAGTTCTTC	CASSAGGPNEQFF
TRBD1	TRBV19	TRBJ2-1	few	TGTGCCAGTAGTTTCGGACAGGGATCCTACAATGAGCAGTTCTTC	CASSFGQGSYNEQFF
TRBD2	TRBV9	TRBJ2-1	-	TGTGCCAGCAGCGTAGAGGGCGGGGGGGCCTACAATGAGCAGTTCTTC	CASSVEGGGAYNEQFF
TRBD1	TRBV9	TRBJ2-3	-	TGTGCCAGCAGCGTAGCAAGTGAGCAGGGGGTAACAGATACGCAGTATTTT	CASSVASEQGVTDTQYF
TRBD2	TRBV7-3	TRBJ2-7	-	TGTGCCAGCAGCTTAACGGGACCCACTAGCGGGGGGCACGAGCAGTACTTC	CASSLTGPTSGGHEQYF
-	TRBV5-4	TRBJ1-1	-	TGTGCCAGCAGGGGCCCGAACACTGAAGCTTTCTTT	CASRGPNTEAFF
TRBD2	TRBV7-8	TRBJ2-3	-	TGTGCCAGCAGCTTACTAGCGGGGGTCACAGATACGCAGTATTTT	CASSLLAGVTDTQYF